The next 2 T cell receptor beta chains were all read from a single sample in a study of CD8 T cells in Susac syndrome. cDNA came from approximately 0.5 to 1 ug RNA primed by random hexamers. TCRdb itself ran the immunoSEQ multiplex PCR reads through MiXCR, one entry per CDR3 protein. The table shows 200,000 to 250,000 distinct CDR3 sequences, with more than 85% occurring only once. Sequencing was performed on CD4+ T cells from PBMCs. Receptors originate from a human donor with multiple sclerosis.

J is TRBJ1-6 and V is TRBV20-1; unclear D gene. V lost 3 bases to trimming and J lost 4 bases, with 7 bases between them. Germline loops: CDR1 DFQATT, CDR2 SNEGSKA (reference sequence). The CDR3 sequence is 13 residues long. CDR3 sequence reads: CSARAVYNSPLHF. The CDR3 DNA reads as TGCAGTGCTAGGGCGGTTTATAATTCACCCCTCCACTTT.

The chain carries TRBV9 and TRBJ2-5, with D unclear. This CDR3 has 11 amino acids. Germline V CDR1 and CDR2: SGDLS, YYNGEE. V was cut by 3 bases and J by 7 bases, with 7 bases left in between. The CDR3 DNA follows: TGTGCCAGCAGCGCGTCCGCGACCCAGTACTTC. Translation gives CASSASATQYF.